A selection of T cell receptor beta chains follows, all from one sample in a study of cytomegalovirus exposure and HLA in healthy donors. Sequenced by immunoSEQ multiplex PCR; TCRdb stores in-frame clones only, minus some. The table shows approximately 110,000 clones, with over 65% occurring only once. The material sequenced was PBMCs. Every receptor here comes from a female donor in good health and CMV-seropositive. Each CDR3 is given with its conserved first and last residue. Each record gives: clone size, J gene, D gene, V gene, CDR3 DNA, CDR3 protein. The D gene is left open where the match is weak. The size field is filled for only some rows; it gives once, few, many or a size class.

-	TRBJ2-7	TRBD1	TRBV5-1	TGCGCCAGCAGCCCGGGGACAGGGACCTCCTACGAGCAGTACTTC	CASSPGTGTSYEQYF
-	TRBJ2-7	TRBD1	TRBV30	TGTGCCTGTCAACAGCCCCGACAGGGGGGTGACTACGAGCAGTACTTC	CACQQPRQGGDYEQYF
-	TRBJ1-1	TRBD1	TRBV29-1	TGCAGCGTTGCGGACAGGCTGAACACTGAAGCTTTCTTT	CSVADRLNTEAFF
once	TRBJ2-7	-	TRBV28	TGTGCCAGCCGGGGAGGGGGTAGCTACGAGCAGTACTTC	CASRGGGSYEQYF
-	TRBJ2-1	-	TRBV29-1	TGCAGCGTTCAACCTACAGTGGATGAGCAGTTCTTC	CSVQPTVDEQFF
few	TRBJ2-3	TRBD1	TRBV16	TGTGCCAGCAGCCAATACAGGGGCCTCACAGATACGCAGTATTTT	CASSQYRGLTDTQYF
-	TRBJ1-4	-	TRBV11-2	TGTGCCAGCAGCTTATGGCTTAATGAAAAACTGTTTTTT	CASSLWLNEKLFF
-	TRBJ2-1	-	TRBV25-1	TGTGCCAGCAGTGAATCGCGGCTTTACAATGAGCAGTTCTTC	CASSESRLYNEQFF
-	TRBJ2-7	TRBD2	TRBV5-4	TGTGCCAGCAGCCAACAGCGGGGGGGGTACGCCGAGCAGTACTTC	CASSQQRGGYAEQYF
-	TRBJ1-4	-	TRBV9	TGTGCCAGCAGCGTAGCCGCAACTAATGAAAAACTGTTTTTT	CASSVAATNEKLFF
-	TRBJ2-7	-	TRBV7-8	TGTGCCAGCAGCCCTCGCCCGGAGAATTACGAGCAGTACTTC	CASSPRPENYEQYF
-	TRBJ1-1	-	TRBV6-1	TGTGCCAGCAGAGCGGACAGGAACACTGAAGCTTTCTTT	CASRADRNTEAFF
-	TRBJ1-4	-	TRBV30	TGTGCCTGGAGTGTCCCGGGTCGGGAAAAACTGTTTTTT	CAWSVPGREKLFF
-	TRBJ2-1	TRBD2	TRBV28	TGTGCCAGCAGTTCCTCCTCGACTAGCGGGAGGGCCGCCCAGTTCTTC	CASSSSSTSGRAAQFF
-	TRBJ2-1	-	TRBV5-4	TGTGCCAGCAGCTTGGCGGCGGGGGCCGCCTACAATGAGCAGTTCTTC	CASSLAAGAAYNEQFF
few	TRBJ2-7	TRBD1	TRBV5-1	TGCGCCAGCAGCTTTAGCAGGGGGCTCTACGAGCAGTACTTC	CASSFSRGLYEQYF
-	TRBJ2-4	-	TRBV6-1	TGTGCCAGCAGGATTGACAGGATAGCCAAAAACATTCAGTACTTC	CASRIDRIAKNIQYF
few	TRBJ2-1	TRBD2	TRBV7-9	TGTGCCAGCAGCTTAGCGGAAAGCGGGGGGGCCCATGAGCAGTTCTTC	CASSLAESGGAHEQFF
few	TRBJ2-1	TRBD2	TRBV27	TGTGCCAGCAGTTCGGGACTAGGGGGAAATGAGCAGTTCTTC	CASSSGLGGNEQFF
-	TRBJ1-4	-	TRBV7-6	TGTGCCAGCAGCTCCCAACTCCCTAGGCGTGGTGAAAAACTGTTTTTT	CASSSQLPRRGEKLFF
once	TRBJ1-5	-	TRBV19	TGTGCCAGTAGTAACCCGGGTGGGGCCTATAGCAATCAGCCCCAGCATTTT	CASSNPGGAYSNQPQHF
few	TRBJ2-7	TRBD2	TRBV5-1	TGCGCCAGCAGCTTGGCCGTTCTAGCGGGATCCTACGAGCAGTACTTC	CASSLAVLAGSYEQYF
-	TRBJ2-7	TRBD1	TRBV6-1	TGTGCCAGCAAAAAGACAGGGGGCAGCGGCGAGCAGTACTTC	CASKKTGGSGEQYF
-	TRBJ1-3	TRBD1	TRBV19	TGTGCCAGTATGGGAAGGCCAGGGGGCTGGAACACCATATATTTT	CASMGRPGGWNTIYF
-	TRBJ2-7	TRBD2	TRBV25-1	TGTGCCAGCAGCCCCGCCGGGACTAGGGTCCACGAGCAGTACTTC	CASSPAGTRVHEQYF
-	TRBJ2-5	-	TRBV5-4	TGTGCCAGCAGCTTACATGACAAAAAAGAGACCCAGTACTTC	CASSLHDKKETQYF
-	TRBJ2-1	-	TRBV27	TGTGCCAGCAGTGCGCTCGGAAGGGAGGTCGGCAATGAGCAGTTCTTC	CASSALGREVGNEQFF
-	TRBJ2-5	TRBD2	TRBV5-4	TGTGCCAGCAGCTCCGGGACTAGCGGGGAGATTTCTCAAGAGACCCAGTACTTC	CASSSGTSGEISQETQYF
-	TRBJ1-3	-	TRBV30	TGTGCCTGGAGTGTACTAATTGGAAACACCATATATTTT	CAWSVLIGNTIYF
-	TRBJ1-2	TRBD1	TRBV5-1	TGCGCCAGCACCAAGGGACAGGGGGACGGCTACACCTTC	CASTKGQGDGYTF